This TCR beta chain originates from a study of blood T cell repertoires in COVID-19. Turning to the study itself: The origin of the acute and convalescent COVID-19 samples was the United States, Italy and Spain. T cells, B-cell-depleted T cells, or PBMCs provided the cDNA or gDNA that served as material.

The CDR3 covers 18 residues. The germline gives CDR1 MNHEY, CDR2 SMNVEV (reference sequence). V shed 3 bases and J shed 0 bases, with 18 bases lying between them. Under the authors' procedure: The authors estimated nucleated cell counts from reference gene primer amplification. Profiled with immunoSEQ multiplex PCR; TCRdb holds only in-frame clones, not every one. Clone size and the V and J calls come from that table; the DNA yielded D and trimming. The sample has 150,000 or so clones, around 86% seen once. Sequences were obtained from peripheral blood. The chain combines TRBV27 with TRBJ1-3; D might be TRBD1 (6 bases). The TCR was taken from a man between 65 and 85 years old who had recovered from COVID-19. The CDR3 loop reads CASSFPRRQATSGNTIYF. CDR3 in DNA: TGTGCCAGCAGTTTCCCCCGTCGACAGGCGACCTCTGGAAACACCATATATTTT.